This T cell receptor beta chain was retrieved from a study of cytotoxic CD8 clonotypes in ibrutinib-treated CLL. Study-wide background: After treatment lasting a median approximately eleven months, range 6 to 36, response samples were collected. Averaging across samples gave approximately 250,000 productive templates and tens of thousands of productive rearrangements. Findings and limits, study-wide: Under treatment, the uncommon public clonotypes either contracted or remained stable.

Genomic DNA in a quantity of around 2 micrograms was derived from cryopreserved PBMCs for TCR beta libraries. CDR1 is LNHDA, CDR2 SQIVND, per germline (reference sequence). The CDR3 has 14 residues. Trimming stripped 4 bases from V and 1 base from J, with 5 bases between. This clone was seen a few times. The antigen is not known. Assay used: immunoSEQ multiplex PCR; TCRdb lists only in-frame clones, some missing. Among approximately 33,000 clones listed, about 70% were seen once. This receptor was obtained from a human donor with chronic lymphocytic leukemia. This specimen was PBMCs, taken before ibrutinib treatment. The genes are TRBV19 and TRBJ1-6; D is unresolved. CDR3 amino acids: CASSRESYNSPLHF. CDR3 DNA: TGTGCCAGTAGTAGGGAATCCTATAATTCACCCCTCCACTTT.